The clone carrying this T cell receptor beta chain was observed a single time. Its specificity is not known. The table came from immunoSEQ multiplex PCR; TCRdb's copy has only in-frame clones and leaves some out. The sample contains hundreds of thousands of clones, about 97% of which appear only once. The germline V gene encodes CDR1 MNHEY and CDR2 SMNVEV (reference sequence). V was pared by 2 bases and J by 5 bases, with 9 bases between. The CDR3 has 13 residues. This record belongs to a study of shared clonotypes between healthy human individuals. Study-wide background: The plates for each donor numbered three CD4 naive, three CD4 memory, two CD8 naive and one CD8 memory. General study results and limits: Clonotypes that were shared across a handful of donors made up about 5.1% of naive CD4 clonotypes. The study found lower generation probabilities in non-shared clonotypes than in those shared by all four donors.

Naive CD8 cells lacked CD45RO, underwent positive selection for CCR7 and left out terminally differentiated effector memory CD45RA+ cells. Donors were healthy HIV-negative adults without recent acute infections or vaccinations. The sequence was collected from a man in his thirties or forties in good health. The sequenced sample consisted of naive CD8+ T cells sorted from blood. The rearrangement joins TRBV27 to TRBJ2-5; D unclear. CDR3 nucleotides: TGTGCCAGCAGTTTAAGTGGGCCCGAGACCCAGTACTTC. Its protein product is CASSLSGPETQYF.